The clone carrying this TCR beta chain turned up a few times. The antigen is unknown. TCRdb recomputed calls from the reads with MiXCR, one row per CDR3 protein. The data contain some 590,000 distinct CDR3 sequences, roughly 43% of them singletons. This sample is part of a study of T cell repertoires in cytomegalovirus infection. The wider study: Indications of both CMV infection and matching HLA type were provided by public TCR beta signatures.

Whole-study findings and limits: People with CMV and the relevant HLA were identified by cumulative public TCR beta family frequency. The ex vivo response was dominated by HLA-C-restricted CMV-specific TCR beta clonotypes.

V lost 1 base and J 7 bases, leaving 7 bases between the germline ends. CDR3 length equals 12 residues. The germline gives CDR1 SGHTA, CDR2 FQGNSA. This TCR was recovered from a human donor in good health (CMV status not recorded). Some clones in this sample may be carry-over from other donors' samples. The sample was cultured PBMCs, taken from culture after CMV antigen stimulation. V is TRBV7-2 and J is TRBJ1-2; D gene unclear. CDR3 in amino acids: CASSLDASGYTF. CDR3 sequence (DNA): TGTGCCAGCAGCTTAGACGCGAGTGGCTACACCTTC.